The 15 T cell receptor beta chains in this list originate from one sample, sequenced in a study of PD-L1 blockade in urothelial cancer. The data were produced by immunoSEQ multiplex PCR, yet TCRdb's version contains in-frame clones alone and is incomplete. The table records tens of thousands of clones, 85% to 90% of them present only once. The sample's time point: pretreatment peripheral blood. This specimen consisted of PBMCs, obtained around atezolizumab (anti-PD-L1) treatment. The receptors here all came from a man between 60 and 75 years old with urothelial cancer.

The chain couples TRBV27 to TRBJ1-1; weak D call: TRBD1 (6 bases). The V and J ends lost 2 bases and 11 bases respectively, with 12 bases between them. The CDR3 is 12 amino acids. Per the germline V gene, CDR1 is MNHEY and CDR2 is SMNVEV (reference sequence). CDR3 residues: CASSLTRGVAFF. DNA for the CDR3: TGTGCCAGCAGTTTAACCAGGGGCGTTGCTTTCTTT.

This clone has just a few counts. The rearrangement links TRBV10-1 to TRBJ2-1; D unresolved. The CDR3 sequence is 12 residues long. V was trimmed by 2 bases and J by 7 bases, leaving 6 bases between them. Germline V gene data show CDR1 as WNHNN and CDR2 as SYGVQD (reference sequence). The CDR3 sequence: CASSETFNEQFF. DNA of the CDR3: TGCGCCAGCAGTGAGACATTTAATGAGCAGTTCTTC.

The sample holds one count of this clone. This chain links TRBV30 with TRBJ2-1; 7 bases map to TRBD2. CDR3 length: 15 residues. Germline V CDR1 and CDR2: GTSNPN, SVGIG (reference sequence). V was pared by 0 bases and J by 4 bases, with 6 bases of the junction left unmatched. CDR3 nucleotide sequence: TGTGCCTGGAGTGTAAAATTAGCGGGTTACAATGAGCAGTTCTTC. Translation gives CAWSVKLAGYNEQFF.

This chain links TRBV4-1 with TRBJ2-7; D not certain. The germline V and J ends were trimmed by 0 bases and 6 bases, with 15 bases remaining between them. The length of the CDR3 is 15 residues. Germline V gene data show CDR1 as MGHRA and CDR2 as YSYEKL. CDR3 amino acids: CASSQDRNRLAEQYF. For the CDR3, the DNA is TGCGCCAGCAGCCAAGATCGCAACCGCCTGGCCGAGCAGTACTTC.

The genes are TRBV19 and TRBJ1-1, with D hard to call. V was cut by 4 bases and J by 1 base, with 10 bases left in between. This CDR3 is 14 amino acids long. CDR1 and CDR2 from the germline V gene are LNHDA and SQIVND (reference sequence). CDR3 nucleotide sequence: TGTGCCAGTAGTACTTCTGGGCAGAACACTGAAGCTTTCTTT. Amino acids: CASSTSGQNTEAFF.

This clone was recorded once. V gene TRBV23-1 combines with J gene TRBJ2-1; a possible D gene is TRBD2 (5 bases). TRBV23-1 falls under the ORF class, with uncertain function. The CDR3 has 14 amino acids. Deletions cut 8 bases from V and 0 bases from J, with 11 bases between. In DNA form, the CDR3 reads TGCGCCAGCGGGAGAGTTAACTCCTACAATGAGCAGTTCTTC. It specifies CASGRVNSYNEQFF.

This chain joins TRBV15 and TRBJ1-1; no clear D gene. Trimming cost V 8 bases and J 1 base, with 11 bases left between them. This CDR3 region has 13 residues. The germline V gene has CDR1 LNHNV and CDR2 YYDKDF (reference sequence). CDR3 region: CATGIGRNTEAFF. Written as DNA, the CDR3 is TGTGCCACCGGGATAGGGAGGAACACTGAAGCTTTCTTT.

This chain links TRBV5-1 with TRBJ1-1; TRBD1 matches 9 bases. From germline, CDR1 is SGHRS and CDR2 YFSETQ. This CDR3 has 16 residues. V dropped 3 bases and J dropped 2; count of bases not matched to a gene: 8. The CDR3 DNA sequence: TGCGCCAGCAGCTATACCGGGACAGGGATTAACACTGAAGCTTTCTTT. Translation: CASSYTGTGINTEAFF. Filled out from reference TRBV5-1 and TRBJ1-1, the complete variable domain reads KAGVTQTPRYLIKTRGQQVTLSCSPISGHRSVSWYQQTPGQGLQFLFEYFSETQRNKGNFPGRFSGRQFSNSRSEMNVSTLELGDSALYLCASSYTGTGINTEAFFGQGTRLTVV.

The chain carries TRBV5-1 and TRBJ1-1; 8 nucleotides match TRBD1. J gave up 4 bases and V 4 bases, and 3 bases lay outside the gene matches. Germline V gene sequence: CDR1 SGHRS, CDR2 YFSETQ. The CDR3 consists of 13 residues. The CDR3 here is CASSIQGGTEAFF. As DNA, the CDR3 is TGCGCCAGCAGCATACAGGGGGGCACTGAAGCTTTCTTT.

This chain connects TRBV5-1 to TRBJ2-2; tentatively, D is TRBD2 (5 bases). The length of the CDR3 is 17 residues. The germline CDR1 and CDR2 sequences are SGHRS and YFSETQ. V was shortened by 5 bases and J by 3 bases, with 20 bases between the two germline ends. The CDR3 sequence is CASRLSNKRRYTGELFF. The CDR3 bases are TGCGCCAGCAGACTCAGCAACAAGCGGAGATACACCGGGGAGCTGTTTTTT.

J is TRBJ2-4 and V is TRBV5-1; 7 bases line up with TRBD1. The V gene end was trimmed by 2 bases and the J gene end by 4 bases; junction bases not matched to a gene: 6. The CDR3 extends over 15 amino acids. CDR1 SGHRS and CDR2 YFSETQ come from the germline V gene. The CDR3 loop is CASSLSGTEKNIQYF. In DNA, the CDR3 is TGCGCCAGCAGCTTATCCGGGACAGAGAAAAACATTCAGTACTTC.

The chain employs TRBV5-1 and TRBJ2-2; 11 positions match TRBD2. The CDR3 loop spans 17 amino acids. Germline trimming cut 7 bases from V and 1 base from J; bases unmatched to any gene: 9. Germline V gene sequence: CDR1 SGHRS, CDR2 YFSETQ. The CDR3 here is CASCNSGGAGNTGELFF. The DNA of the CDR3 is TGCGCCAGCTGCAATAGCGGGGGGGCCGGGAACACCGGGGAGCTGTTTTTT.

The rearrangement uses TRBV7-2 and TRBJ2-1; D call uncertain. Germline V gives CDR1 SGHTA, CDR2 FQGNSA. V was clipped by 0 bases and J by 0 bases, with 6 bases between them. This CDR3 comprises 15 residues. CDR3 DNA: TGTGCCAGCAGCTTAGCGAGCGACTCCTACAATGAGCAGTTCTTC. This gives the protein CASSLASDSYNEQFF.

CDR3 region: CASSPPSRGAYEQYF. CDR3 sequence (DNA): TGTGCCAGCTCACCACCCTCCCGGGGGGCTTACGAGCAGTACTTC. The genes are TRBV18 and TRBJ2-7; tentatively, D is TRBD2 (7 bases). Germline CDR1 is KGHSH and CDR2 is LQKENI. Deletions cut 0 bases from V and 4 bases from J, with 13 bases between. CDR3 length: 15 amino acids.

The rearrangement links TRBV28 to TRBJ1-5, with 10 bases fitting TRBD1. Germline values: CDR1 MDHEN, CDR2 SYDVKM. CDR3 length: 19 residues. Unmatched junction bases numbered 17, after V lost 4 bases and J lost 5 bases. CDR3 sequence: CASSSARTGQGVFYQPQHF. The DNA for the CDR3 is TGTGCCAGCAGTTCTGCCCGAACTGGACAGGGGGTTTTTTATCAGCCCCAGCATTTT.